A single sample is the source of the 2 T cell receptor beta chains below, sequenced in a study of cytomegalovirus exposure and HLA in healthy donors. Primers: 60 Vbeta forward and 13 Jbeta reverse. The table came from immunoSEQ multiplex PCR; TCRdb's copy has only in-frame clones and leaves some out. The sample has under 85,000 clones, 60% to 80% seen once; the top ten hold around 17%. Sequencing was carried out using PBMCs. The receptors were gathered from a man aged 35 to 55 in good health and CMV-seropositive.

In its sample, this clone was seen a few times. Other DNA sequences from this sample encode an identical CDR3 as well. The rearrangement links TRBV18 to TRBJ1-1; tentative D call: TRBD1 (5 bases). The germline CDR1 and CDR2 sequences are KGHSH and LQKENI. V was shortened by 3 bases and J by 4 bases, with 15 bases between the two germline ends. The CDR3 has 15 amino acids. CDR3 loop: CASSPGGRGLTEAFF. The DNA of the CDR3 is TGTGCCAGCTCACCTGGGGGGAGGGGACTCACTGAAGCTTTCTTT. Looking up the rest from reference TRBV18 and TRBJ1-1 gives the full variable domain: NAGVMQNPRHLVRRRGQEARLRCSPMKGHSHVYWYRQLPEEGLKFMVYLQKENIIDESGMPKERFSAEFPKEGPSILRIQQVVRGDSAAYFCASSPGGRGLTEAFFGQGTRLTVV.

Details on this clone: The junction differs from germline at one of its ends, possibly a read error. The rearrangement joins TRBV6-4 to TRBJ2-2, with TRBD1 as a possible D gene (5 bases). The germline V gene has CDR1 MRHNA and CDR2 SNTAGT. This CDR3 has 16 residues. The CDR3 bases are TGTGCCAGCAGTTACTCCGGGCAGGGGAACACCGGGGAGCTGTTTTTT. This encodes CASSYSGQGNTGELFF.